This T cell receptor beta chain came from a study of long-term antiretroviral therapy in people with HIV. The immunoSEQ assay was v3.0, run at survey level. Here immunoSEQ multiplex PCR was the method, and the copy in TCRdb shows in-frame clones only, minus some. The sample yields about 39,000 clones, about 86% seen once. Germline assignment: CDR1 SQVTM and CDR2 ANQGSEA. Trimming pared 1 base from V and 4 bases from J, leaving 17 bases between. The CDR3 extends over 15 amino acids. Sequenced here: unsorted PBMCs, sampled just before starting antiretroviral therapy. V is TRBV29-1 and J is TRBJ2-7, with a tentative D call TRBD1 (7 bases). The TCR sequence derives from a woman aged 18-30 years with HIV. For the CDR3, the DNA is TGCAGCGTTGAAGCCAAGGAGGGGGCGCAGTACGAGCAGTACTTC. Residues: CSVEAKEGAQYEQYF.